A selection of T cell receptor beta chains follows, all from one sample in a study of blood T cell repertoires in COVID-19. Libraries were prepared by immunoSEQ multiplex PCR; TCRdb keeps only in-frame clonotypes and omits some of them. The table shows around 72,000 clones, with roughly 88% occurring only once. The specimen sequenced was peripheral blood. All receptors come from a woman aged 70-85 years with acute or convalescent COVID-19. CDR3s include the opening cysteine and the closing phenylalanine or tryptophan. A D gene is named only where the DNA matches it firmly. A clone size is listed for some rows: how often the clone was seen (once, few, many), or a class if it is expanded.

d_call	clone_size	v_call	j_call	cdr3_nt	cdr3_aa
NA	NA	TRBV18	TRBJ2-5	TGTGCCAGCTCCCGCGACAGGCAAGAGACCCAGTACTTC	CASSRDRQETQYF
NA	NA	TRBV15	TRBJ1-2	TGTGCCACCGGCATGAAACAGCAGAGCTATGGCTACACCTTC	CATGMKQQSYGYTF
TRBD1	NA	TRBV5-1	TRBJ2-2	TGCGCCAGCATGTTGGGACAGGGGAACGGGGAGCTGTTTTTT	CASMLGQGNGELFF
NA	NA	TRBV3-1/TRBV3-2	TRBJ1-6	TGTGCCAGCAGCCCTCGGTTGGGGGGGTCACCCCTCCACTTT	CASSPRLGGSPLHF
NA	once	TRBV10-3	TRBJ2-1	TGTGCCATCAGTGAGTCTCCTACAGGGATACGGAATGAGCAGTTCTTC	CAISESPTGIRNEQFF
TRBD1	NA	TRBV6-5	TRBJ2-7	TGTGCCAGCAGTTACTCGAGGACAGGGGGCTACGAGCAGTACTTC	CASSYSRTGGYEQYF
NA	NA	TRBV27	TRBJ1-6	TGTGCCAGCAGTTTAACATCCTTGAAAAATTCACCCCTCCACTTT	CASSLTSLKNSPLHF
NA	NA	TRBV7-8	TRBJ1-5	TGTGCCAGCAGCTTATTAGCCTCGAATCAGCCCCAGCATTTT	CASSLLASNQPQHF
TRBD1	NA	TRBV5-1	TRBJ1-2	TGCGCCAGCAGCAACGACAGGGACTATGGCTACACCTTC	CASSNDRDYGYTF
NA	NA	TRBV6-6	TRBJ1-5	TGTGCCAGCAGGCCACAGGGTTCGGGGCAGCCCCAGCATTTT	CASRPQGSGQPQHF
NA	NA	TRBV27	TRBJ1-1	TGTGCCAGCAGTTTGCTCCCGACAGTTAACACTGAAGCTTTCTTT	CASSLLPTVNTEAFF
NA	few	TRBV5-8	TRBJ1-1	TGTGCCAGCAGCTTGGTGGCCTTAGAGAGCGCTGAAGCTTTCTTT	CASSLVALESAEAFF
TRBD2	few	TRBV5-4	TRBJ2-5	TGTGCCAGCAGCTTGAGCGGGGCCCAAGAGACCCAGTACTTC	CASSLSGAQETQYF
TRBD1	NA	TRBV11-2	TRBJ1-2	TGTGCCAGCAGCGACAGGGAAACCTATGGCTACACCTTC	CASSDRETYGYTF
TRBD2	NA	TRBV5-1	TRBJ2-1	TGCGCCAGCAGCATTGCGGGAGGGCGGTTTGAGCAGTTCTTC	CASSIAGGRFEQFF
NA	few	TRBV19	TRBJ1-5	TGTGCCAGTAGTGCGATCGTGAGCCAGCCCCAGCATTTT	CASSAIVSQPQHF
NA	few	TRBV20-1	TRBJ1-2	TGCAGTGCTAGTTCAAGACAGCCTGGTGGCTACACCTTC	CSASSRQPGGYTF
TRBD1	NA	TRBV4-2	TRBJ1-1	TGTGCCAGCAGCCGCAGACAGGGGGGTATTAACACTGAAGCTTTCTTT	CASSRRQGGINTEAFF
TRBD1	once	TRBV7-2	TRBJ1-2	TGTGCCAGCAGTAGGGACAGGGTAAATGGCTACACCTTC	CASSRDRVNGYTF
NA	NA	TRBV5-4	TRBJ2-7	TGTGCCAGCAGCGTTCTCAGGGGATACGAGCAGTACTTC	CASSVLRGYEQYF
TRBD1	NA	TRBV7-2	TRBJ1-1	TGTGCCAGCAGCTTAGTCAAGGGGGCGATCACTGAAGCTTTCTTT	CASSLVKGAITEAFF
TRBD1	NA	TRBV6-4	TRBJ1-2	TGTGCCAGCAGTGCCTCATCGACAGGGGGTGAGGTCACCTTC	CASSASSTGGEVTF
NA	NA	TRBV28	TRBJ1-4	TGTGCCAGCAGTGGAGTGACGCTAGTTGCAACTAATGAAAAACTGTTTTTT	CASSGVTLVATNEKLFF
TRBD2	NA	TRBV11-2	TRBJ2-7	TGTGCCAGCAGTCTAGTGACAGCGACTAGCGTCCCCGAGCAGTACTTC	CASSLVTATSVPEQYF
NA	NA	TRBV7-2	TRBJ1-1	TGTGCCAGCAGCTTAGGGGGGCCCCAAAGGGGTGAAGCTTTCTTT	CASSLGGPQRGEAFF
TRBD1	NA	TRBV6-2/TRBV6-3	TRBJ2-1	TGTGCCAGCGGTTGGACAGGCGAGCAGTTCTTC	CASGWTGEQFF
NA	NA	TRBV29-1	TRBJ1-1	TGCAGCGTTGGGGGGGGCGGCACCGAGTCAGCTTTCTTT	CSVGGGGTESAFF
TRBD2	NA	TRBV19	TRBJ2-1	TGTGCCAGTAGTATACGTCGGGGGGATGAGCAGTTCTTC	CASSIRRGDEQFF
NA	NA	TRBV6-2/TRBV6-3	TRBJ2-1	TGTGCCAGCAGTTACCAGCTCCGGGGGGCCCTTCACAATGAGCAGTTCTTC	CASSYQLRGALHNEQFF
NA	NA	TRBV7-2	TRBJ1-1	TGTGCCAGCAGCTGGGAGAGCACTGAAGCTTTCTTT	CASSWESTEAFF
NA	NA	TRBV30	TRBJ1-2	TGTGCCTGGAGTGTACAAGGGGTGGGAGGCTACACCTTC	CAWSVQGVGGYTF
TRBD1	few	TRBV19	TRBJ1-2	TGTGCCAGTAGTATCGGACAGGGGCTCAACTATGGCTACACCTTC	CASSIGQGLNYGYTF
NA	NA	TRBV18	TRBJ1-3	TGTGCCAGCTCCCCTGATACCGGGACTGCTGGAAACACCATATATTTT	CASSPDTGTAGNTIYF
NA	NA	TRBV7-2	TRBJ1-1	TGTGCCAGCAGACAAACGAACACTGAAGCTTTCTTT	CASRQTNTEAFF
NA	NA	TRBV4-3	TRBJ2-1	TGCGCCAGCAGCCAAGGGCGGGGTAATGAGCAGTTCTTC	CASSQGRGNEQFF
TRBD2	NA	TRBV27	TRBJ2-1	TGTGCCAGCAGCTTAGCGGGAGTGAGCTACAATGAGCAGTTCTTC	CASSLAGVSYNEQFF
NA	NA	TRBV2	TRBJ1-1	TGTGCCAGCAGTGCGAACAGCCCCGCCGTGGCTTTCTTT	CASSANSPAVAFF
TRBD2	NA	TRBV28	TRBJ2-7	TGTGCCAGCAGTTTATTAGCGGGAGGGTTCGAGCAGTACTTC	CASSLLAGGFEQYF
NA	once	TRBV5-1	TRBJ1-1	TGCGCCAGCAGCTTGGGTCCGTCAGGGGAGAGCACTGAAGCTTTCTTT	CASSLGPSGESTEAFF
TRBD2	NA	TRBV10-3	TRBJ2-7	TGTGCCATCAGCCGACGGACTAGCGGTTCCTACGAGCAGTACTTC	CAISRRTSGSYEQYF
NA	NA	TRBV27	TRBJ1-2	TGTGCCAGCAGTTTATGGGGGGGCAATGGCTACACCTTC	CASSLWGGNGYTF
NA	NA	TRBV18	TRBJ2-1	TGTGCCAGCTCACCCGGACTCGATTACAATGAGCAGTTCTTC	CASSPGLDYNEQFF
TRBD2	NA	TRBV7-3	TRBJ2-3	TGTGCCAGCAGCCCAGGACTAGCGGGGGAGGTTCAGTATTTT	CASSPGLAGEVQYF
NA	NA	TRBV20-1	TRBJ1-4	TGCAGTGCTGAGAATGAAAAACTGTTTTTT	CSAENEKLFF
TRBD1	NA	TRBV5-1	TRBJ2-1	TGCGCCAGCAGCTTAGTACAGGGGAATGAGCAGTTCTTC	CASSLVQGNEQFF
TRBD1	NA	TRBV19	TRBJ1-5	TGTGCCAGTAGGTTGGGACAGGGTAGCAATCAGCCCCAGCATTTT	CASRLGQGSNQPQHF
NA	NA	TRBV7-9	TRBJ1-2	TGTGCCAGCAGCTTGTCGGGGGACCTCCTAACCGACTTC	CASSLSGDLLTDF
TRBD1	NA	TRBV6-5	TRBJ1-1	TGTGCCAGCTCCAGGGGGGAGAAAACTGAAGCTTTCTTT	CASSRGEKTEAFF
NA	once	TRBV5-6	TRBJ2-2	TGTGCCAGCAGCTTGGCCCTAAACGCGAACACCGGGGAGCTGTTTTTT	CASSLALNANTGELFF
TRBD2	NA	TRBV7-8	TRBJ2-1	TGTGCCAGCAGCTTAGGGACTAGCGGAATCTACAATGAGCAGTTCTTC	CASSLGTSGIYNEQFF
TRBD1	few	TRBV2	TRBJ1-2	TGTGCCAGCAGTCGCCAGGGGGCTGGCTACACCTTC	CASSRQGAGYTF